The entry that follows covers one TCR beta chain sequence. The data were obtained in a study of T-cell reconstitution after alpha-beta-depleted transplantation in children. For TCRbeta, the library was prepared with unique molecular identifiers. TCRdb re-called the PCR reads with MiXCR, one entry per CDR3 protein. The data show about 420,000 distinct CDR3 sequences, approximately 11% seen once. The V end was cut by 2 bases, the J end by 7 bases, with 17 bases between. The V gene's germline CDR1 is SGHTA and CDR2 FQGNSA. This CDR3 comprises 15 residues. V gene TRBV7-2 combines with J gene TRBJ1-2; maybe TRBD1 (6 bases). Sequenced material: PBMCs from the stem cell graft donor, taken from the stem cell graft. The receptor was derived from a human donor who donated a stem cell graft to a child with acute myeloid leukemia. CDR3 bases: TGTGCCAGCAGCTTATGGACGGGGGCTAAGGGTGGCTACACCTTC. Its protein product is CASSLWTGAKGGYTF.